Sequencing of this TCR beta chain was carried out in a study of OX40 agonist ivuxolimab in advanced cancers. About the study: The patients received ivuxolimab by intravenous route every 2 weeks at 0.01 to 10 mg/kg. Antecedent anti-PD-1, anti-PD-L1 or anti-CTLA-4 therapy was permissible, with under 50% having received some. General study points: Researchers did not determine the expanded peripheral T cells' antigen specificity. Relative to CD4+, CD8+ T cells held more expanded clones on average.

The table came from immunoSEQ multiplex PCR; TCRdb's copy has only in-frame clones and leaves some out. The sample holds tens of thousands of clones, 94% seen once. Comment on this clone: The antigen is unknown.

Material: CD4+ or CD8+ T cells sorted from blood, obtained in a trial of the OX40 agonist ivuxolimab. The clonotype comes from an adult with an advanced solid tumor such as melanoma, head and neck, liver or kidney cancer.

CDR3 sequence (DNA): TGTGCCAGCAGCCACGGACGTCGATTAGCCAAAAACATTCAGTACTTC. It codes for CASSHGRRLAKNIQYF. J is TRBJ2-4 and V is TRBV13; D gene ambiguous. The V end was cut by 5 bases, the J end by 0 bases, with 14 bases between. The CDR3 is 16 residues long. Germline CDR1 reads PRHDT; CDR2 reads FYEKMQ (reference sequence).